This TCR beta chain was observed in a study of cytomegalovirus exposure and HLA in healthy donors. Study-level results: Productive status was seen about 90% or about 30% of the time for most TCR beta V segments in an earlier analysis. Researchers reported in a later analysis that common viral pathogens appeared linked to several top clusters. Most TCR sequences were seen very rarely across donors, but some public TCRs occurred in many. With high specificity and sensitivity, the classifier reportedly diagnosed cytomegalovirus status.

Amplification used 60 Vbeta primers and 13 Jbeta primers. TCRdb's table, derived via immunoSEQ multiplex PCR, lists solely in-frame clones and lacks some. The data show around 150,000 clones, with around 73% seen just once and about 1.5% held by the top ten. A word on this clone: Its matching antigen is unknown.

The CDR3 has 15 residues. CDR1 is SGHVS, CDR2 FNYEAQ, per germline. V was pared by 1 base and J by 5 bases, with 9 bases between. This chain links TRBV7-6 with TRBJ1-6; D not resolved. Sequenced material: PBMCs. This TCR was sampled from a male donor in good health and CMV-seronegative. CDR3 sequence: CASSLVAGDNSPLHF. The DNA for the CDR3 is TGTGCCAGCAGCTTAGTCGCCGGAGATAATTCACCCCTCCACTTT. Looking up the rest from reference TRBV7-6 and TRBJ1-6 gives the full variable domain: GAGVSQSPRYKVTKRGQDVALRCDPISGHVSLYWYRQALGQGPEFLTYFNYEAQQDKSGLPNDRFSAERPEGSISTLTIQRTEQRDSAMYRCASSLVAGDNSPLHFGNGTRLTVT.